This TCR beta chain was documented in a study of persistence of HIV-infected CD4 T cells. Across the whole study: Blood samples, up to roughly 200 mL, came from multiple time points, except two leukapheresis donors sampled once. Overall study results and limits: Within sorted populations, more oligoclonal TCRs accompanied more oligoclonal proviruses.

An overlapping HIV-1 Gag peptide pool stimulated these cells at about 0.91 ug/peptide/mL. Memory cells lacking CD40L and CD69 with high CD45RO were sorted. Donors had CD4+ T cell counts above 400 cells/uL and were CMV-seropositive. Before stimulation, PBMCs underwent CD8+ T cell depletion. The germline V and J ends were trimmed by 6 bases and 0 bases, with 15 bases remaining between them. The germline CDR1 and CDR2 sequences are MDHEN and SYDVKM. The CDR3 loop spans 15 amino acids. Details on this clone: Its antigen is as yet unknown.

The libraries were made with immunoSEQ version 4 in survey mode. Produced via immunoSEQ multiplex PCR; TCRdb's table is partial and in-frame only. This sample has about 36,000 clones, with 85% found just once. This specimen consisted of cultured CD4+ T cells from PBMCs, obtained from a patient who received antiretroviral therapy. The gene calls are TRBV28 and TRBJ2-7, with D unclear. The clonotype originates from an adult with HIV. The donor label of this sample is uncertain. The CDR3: CASRYNSRTSYEQYF. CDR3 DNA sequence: TGTGCCAGCAGATACAACTCTCGAACCTCCTACGAGCAGTACTTC.